This T cell receptor beta chain was obtained from a study of CD8+ T cells in alopecia areata. CDR3 length: 14 amino acids. The junction had 11 bases not matched to a gene; V was cut back by 10 bases and J by 5 bases. Germline V CDR1 and CDR2: SEHNR, FQNEAQ (reference sequence). This clone was counted between two and nine times. Isolated RNA was reverse transcribed into cDNA used as the sequencing template. Clones were read by immunoSEQ multiplex PCR, and TCRdb kept only the in-frame ones, dropping some. Of some 130,000 clones in the sample, 45% to 50% were seen once. This rearrangement joins TRBV7-9 to TRBJ1-1; 9 nucleotides agree with TRBD1. The TCR sequence derives from a human donor with alopecia areata. The material sequenced was CD8+ T cells sorted from blood, taken at week 0. The CDR3 spells CATSGTGIGTEAFF. The DNA for the CDR3 is TGTGCCACGAGCGGGACAGGGATCGGGACTGAAGCTTTCTTT.